This TCR beta chain was recovered during a study of T cells in Graves' hyperthyroidism and ophthalmopathy. Study details: Peripheral blood was secured at the point of initial diagnosis, before any treatment.

This clonotype was picked up many times. Its target is not known. No progression to ophthalmopathy during 18 months of follow-up defined stable disease. A patient was excluded if there was uncontrolled infection, other autoimmune disease, pregnancy or lactation. Study conclusions and caveats: In blood, most of the thyroid clonotypes expanded above 0.001 were also present.

Trimming cost V 3 bases and J 3 bases; bases outside gene matches: 5. Germline V gene data show CDR1 as DFQATT and CDR2 as SNEGSKA (reference sequence). There are 13 residues in the CDR3. Regions amplified from RNA transcripts were the TCR beta CDR3 regions. When the TCR CDR3 underwent first-round RT-PCR, the HTBI primer set was used. TCRdb fed the multiplex PCR reads into MiXCR, producing one record per CDR3 protein. The sample yields some 740,000 distinct CDR3 sequences, roughly 15% seen once. The receptor was derived from a woman under 30 with Graves' hyperthyroidism. Sequences were obtained from blood. The rearrangement uses TRBV20-1 and TRBJ2-7; 7 bases align to TRBD2. CDR3 sequence: CSASGRGNYEQYF. The CDR3, as DNA: TGCAGTGCTAGCGGGCGGGGGAACTACGAGCAGTACTTC.